This TCR beta chain was found in a study of T cells in Graves' hyperthyroidism and ophthalmopathy. General study results and limits: Ophthalmopathy could be told apart from stable hyperthyroidism with a 13 V-J model. Among thyroid clonotypes expanded above 0.001, most also appeared in blood.

Clinical symptoms, serum thyroxine, TRAb, thyroid ultrasound and orbital computed tomography informed diagnoses. This clonotype was detected many times. The antigen remains unidentified. Amplification of TCR beta CDR3 regions was performed using RNA transcripts as template. The HTBI primer set served for first-round RT-PCR of the TCR CDR3. One entry per CDR3 protein results from TCRdb running MiXCR on the multiplex PCR reads. In the table there are roughly 350,000 distinct CDR3 sequences, about 14% of which are singletons. The CDR3 covers 17 residues. The V and J ends lost 8 bases and 5 bases respectively, with 24 bases between them. The germline gives CDR1 LGHDT, CDR2 YNNKEL (reference sequence).

Sequenced sample: blood. This TCR was recovered from a woman under 40 with Graves' ophthalmopathy. The chain couples TRBV3-1 to TRBJ2-2; D is unresolved. The CDR3 coding sequence is TGTGCCAGCCGACGAACCCTTACAGCGCTTTCAACCGGGGAGCTGTTTTTT. This translates into CASRRTLTALSTGELFF.